Listed here are 29 T cell receptor beta chains from one sample, sequenced in a study of monozygotic twins with inflammatory bowel disease. One entry per CDR3 protein, without DNA, is what TCRdb gives after re-calling the 5' RACE reads. This sample's clone table lists around 99,000 distinct CDR3 sequences. Material: blood. The receptor source for this set is a human donor with ulcerative colitis or Crohn's disease, or a healthy co-twin of an affected twin (not recorded which).

The rearrangement uses TRBV11-2 and TRBJ2-1; checking the TCRdb D call of TRBD1 is not possible without DNA. The germline gives CDR1 SGHAT, CDR2 FQNNGV. This CDR3 is built from 18 residues. The CDR3 spells CASSPVHSSKPRHNEQFF.

The genes are TRBV28 and TRBJ1-5. The CDR3 loop spans 13 amino acids. Looked up from germline, CDR1 is MDHEN and CDR2 is SYDVKM. This CDR3 reads CASRLDDHQPQHF.

The chain combines TRBV20-1 with TRBJ2-7; the TCRdb call, TRBD2, lacks DNA for checking. CDR3 length: 15 residues. CDR1 is DFQATT and CDR2 is SNEGSKA in the germline V gene (reference sequence). CDR3 sequence reads: CSADKMGREEYEQYF.

The V call is TRBV7-9, the J call TRBJ1-3; the TCRdb D gene call, TRBD1, has no DNA to confirm it. The CDR3 length is 17 residues. Germline CDR1 SEHNR, CDR2 FQNEAQ (reference sequence). The CDR3 sequence is CASSFKPEGFSGNTIYF.

This chain connects TRBV12-3 or TRBV12-4 to TRBJ1-2; the TRBD1 assignment by TCRdb is unverifiable without DNA. The CDR3 has 14 amino acids. CDR3 residues: CASSPADIPSGYTF.

The chain carries TRBV19 and TRBJ1-1; the D call of TRBD1 rests on TCRdb alone, since no DNA is present to check it. The CDR3 extends over 16 amino acids. The germline gives CDR1 LNHDA, CDR2 SQIVND (reference sequence). The chain's CDR3 is CASSIVPTGLGTEAFF.

The chain recombines TRBV29-1 with TRBJ2-4. Per germline, CDR1 SQVTM and CDR2 ANQGSEA. CDR3 length: 15 residues. CDR3 in amino acids: CSVVIWGDRKNIQYF.

The gene calls are TRBV12-3 or TRBV12-4 and TRBJ1-1. The CDR3 is 13 residues long. CDR3 sequence: CASSPRAGLWAFF.

The rearrangement joins TRBV28 to TRBJ2-6; TCRdb names TRBD1, which stays unverified in the absence of DNA. Germline V gives CDR1 MDHEN, CDR2 SYDVKM. This CDR3 is built from 15 residues. This CDR3 is CASSQGPSGANVLTF.

The chain is built from TRBV28 and TRBJ2-2; the D call of TRBD1 rests on TCRdb alone, since no DNA is present to check it. Looked up from germline, CDR1 is MDHEN and CDR2 is SYDVKM. The CDR3 consists of 13 residues. CDR3 region: CASSLRGTGELFF.

V and J are TRBV6-1 and TRBJ1-1; TCRdb's D call of TRBD1 is untestable without DNA. The CDR3 totals 12 residues. The germline V gene encodes CDR1 MNHNS and CDR2 SASEGT. CDR3 loop: CASDRGRTEAFF.

The J gene is TRBJ2-1, the V gene TRBV30. The CDR3 is 14 amino acids. CDR1 and CDR2 from the germline V gene are GTSNPN and SVGIG (reference sequence). The CDR3 sequence: CAWEGISGYNEQFF. The variable domain in full, completed from reference TRBV30 and TRBJ2-1, reads SQTIHQWPATLVQPVGSPLSLECTVEGTSNPNLYWYRQAAGRGLQLLFYSVGIGQISSEVPQNLSASRPQDRQFILSSKKLLLSDSGFYLCAWEGISGYNEQFFGPGTRLTVL.

The chain joins TRBV7-6 to TRBJ2-5; TCRdb calls TRBD1, which cannot be checked without DNA. The length of the CDR3 is 19 residues. Germline loops: CDR1 SGHVS, CDR2 FNYEAQ. CDR3 residues: CASSIPRQEQAAYQETQYF.

This chain links TRBV7-9 with TRBJ1-3; TCRdb indicates TRBD1, and absent DNA this call remains unverified. CDR1 is SEHNR and CDR2 is FQNEAQ in the germline V gene (reference sequence). The CDR3 extends over 15 amino acids. CDR3 region: CASRRTGDPGNTIYF.

CDR3 sequence reads: CASSSRAHHPWETQYF. The chain couples TRBV7-4 to TRBJ2-5; TCRdb proposes TRBD1, but this gene call is untestable without DNA. The CDR3 loop spans 16 amino acids. In germline, CDR1 is SGHVT, CDR2 SQSDAQ.

The chain uses TRBV7-6 and TRBJ2-1; TCRdb's D gene call, TRBD2, goes unchecked for lack of DNA. The CDR3 runs to 15 residues. CDR1 is SGHVS and CDR2 is FNYEAQ in the germline V gene. The CDR3 region is CASSLGSGRFNEQFF.

The CDR3 reads CSARDPSVGYNEQFF. The chain combines TRBV20-1 with TRBJ2-1. The germline gives CDR1 DFQATT, CDR2 SNEGSKA (reference sequence). The CDR3 runs to 15 residues.

V is TRBV5-5 and J is TRBJ2-1; there is no DNA to check the TCRdb D call of TRBD2. Germline CDR1 is SGHKS and CDR2 is YYEKEE (reference sequence). The CDR3 contains 17 residues. This CDR3 is CASSFGAGGGTYNEQFF.

V and J are TRBV9 and TRBJ2-3; the TCRdb call, TRBD1, lacks DNA for checking. Germline values: CDR1 SGDLS, CDR2 YYNGEE. The CDR3 is 15 residues long. The CDR3 here is CASSILAGPTDTQYF. The full variable domain, with the rest looked up from reference TRBV9 and TRBJ2-3, is DSGVTQTPKHLITATGQRVTLRCSPRSGDLSVYWYQQSLDQGLQFLIQYYNGEERAKGNILERFSAQQFPDLHSELNLSSLELGDSALYFCASSILAGPTDTQYFGPGTRLTVL.

The chain links TRBV2 to TRBJ2-7; TCRdb names TRBD1, which stays unverified in the absence of DNA. Germline assignment: CDR1 SNHLY and CDR2 FYNNEI. The CDR3 runs to 13 residues. The CDR3 protein is CASRDMSSYEQYF.

The chain joins TRBV20-1 to TRBJ2-3; TCRdb gives TRBD2 as the D gene, but with no DNA this cannot be confirmed. The CDR3 totals 14 residues. The germline CDR1 and CDR2 sequences are DFQATT and SNEGSKA (reference sequence). The CDR3 sequence is CSASQREGTDTQYF.

This sequence joins TRBV20-1 and TRBJ2-3. The CDR3 sequence is 12 residues long. From germline, CDR1 is DFQATT and CDR2 SNEGSKA (reference sequence). The CDR3 protein is CSAMPSTDTQYF.

The V gene is TRBV5-1, the J gene TRBJ1-1. Germline V gene sequence: CDR1 SGHRS, CDR2 YFSETQ. The CDR3 is 15 amino acids. The CDR3 sequence: CASSLGTRMNTEAFF.

The chain joins TRBV5-1 to TRBJ1-5; TCRdb reports TRBD1, a call that lacks DNA to check it against. This CDR3 spans 15 amino acids. Germline-derived CDR1 and CDR2 are SGHRS and YFSETQ. CDR3 in amino acids: CASSLDWGVGQPQHF.

The rearrangement links TRBV28 to TRBJ2-7; TCRdb lists TRBD1, though no DNA is available to test this call. The germline gives CDR1 MDHEN, CDR2 SYDVKM. CDR3 length: 14 residues. CDR3 sequence: CASRHRAIEYEQYF.

The rearrangement links TRBV14 to TRBJ2-1; TCRdb reports TRBD2, a call that lacks DNA to check it against. CDR1 and CDR2 from the germline V gene are SGHDN and FVKESK. This CDR3 region has 15 residues. The CDR3 protein is CASSLWTSSYNEQFF.

V usage is TRBV20-1 and J usage is TRBJ1-1; TCRdb names TRBD1, which stays unverified in the absence of DNA. Germline V gene sequence: CDR1 DFQATT, CDR2 SNEGSKA (reference sequence). The CDR3 is 14 amino acids. The CDR3 sequence is CSATGGVQNTEAFF.

The chain uses TRBV28 and TRBJ1-6. The CDR3 contains 15 residues. Germline CDR1 and CDR2: MDHEN and SYDVKM. The CDR3 sequence: CASSFSISYNSPLHF.

The V gene is TRBV4-3, the J gene TRBJ2-7; TCRdb's assignment of TRBD1 cannot be checked, as there is no DNA. From germline, CDR1 is LGHNA and CDR2 YSLEER. CDR3 length: 16 amino acids. CDR3 in amino acids: CASSQEGGQGAFEQYF.